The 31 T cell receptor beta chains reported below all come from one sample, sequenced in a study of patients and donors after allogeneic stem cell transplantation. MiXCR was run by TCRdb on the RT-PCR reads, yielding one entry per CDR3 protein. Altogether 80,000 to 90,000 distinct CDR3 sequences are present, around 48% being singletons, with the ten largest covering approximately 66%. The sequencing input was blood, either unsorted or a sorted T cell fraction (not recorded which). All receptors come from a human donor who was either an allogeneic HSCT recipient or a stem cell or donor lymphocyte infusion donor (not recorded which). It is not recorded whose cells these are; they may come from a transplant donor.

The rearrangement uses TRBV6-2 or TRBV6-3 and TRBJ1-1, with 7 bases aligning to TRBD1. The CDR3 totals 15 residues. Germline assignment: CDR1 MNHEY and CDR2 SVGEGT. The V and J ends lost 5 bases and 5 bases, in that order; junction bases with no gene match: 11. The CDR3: CASSPRQGRLTEAFF. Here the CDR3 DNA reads TGTGCCAGCAGTCCCCGACAGGGCCGACTTACTGAAGCTTTCTTT.

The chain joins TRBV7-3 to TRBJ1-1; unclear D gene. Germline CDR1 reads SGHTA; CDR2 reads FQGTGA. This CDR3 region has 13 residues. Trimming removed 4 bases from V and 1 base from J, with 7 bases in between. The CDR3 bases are TGTGCCAGCAGCTCACACGGGAACACTGAAGCTTTCTTT. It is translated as CASSSHGNTEAFF.

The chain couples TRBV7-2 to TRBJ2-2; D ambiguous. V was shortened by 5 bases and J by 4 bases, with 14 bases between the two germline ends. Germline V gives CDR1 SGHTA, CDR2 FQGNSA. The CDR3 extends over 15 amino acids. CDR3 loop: CASSPGMPSTGELFF. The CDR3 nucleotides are TGTGCCAGCAGCCCCGGAATGCCGTCCACCGGGGAGCTGTTTTTT.

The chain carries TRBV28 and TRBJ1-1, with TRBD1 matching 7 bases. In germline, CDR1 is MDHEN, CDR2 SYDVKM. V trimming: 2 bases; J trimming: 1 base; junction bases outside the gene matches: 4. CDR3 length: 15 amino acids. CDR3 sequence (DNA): TGTGCCAGCAGTTTACTGTGGACAGGGAACACTGAAGCTTTCTTT. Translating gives CASSLLWTGNTEAFF.

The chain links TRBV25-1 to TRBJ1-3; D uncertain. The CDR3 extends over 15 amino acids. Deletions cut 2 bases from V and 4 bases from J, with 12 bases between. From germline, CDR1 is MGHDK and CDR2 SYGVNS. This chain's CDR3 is CASSEGFPPGNTIYF. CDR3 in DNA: TGTGCCAGCAGTGAAGGTTTTCCGCCGGGAAACACCATATATTTT.

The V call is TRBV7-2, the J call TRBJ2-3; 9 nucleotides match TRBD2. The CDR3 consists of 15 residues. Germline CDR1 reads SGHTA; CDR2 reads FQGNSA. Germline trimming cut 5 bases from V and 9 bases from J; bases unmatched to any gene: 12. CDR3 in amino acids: CASSPSSGVFVTQYF. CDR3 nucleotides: TGTGCCAGCAGCCCCTCTAGCGGGGTGTTTGTGACGCAGTATTTT.

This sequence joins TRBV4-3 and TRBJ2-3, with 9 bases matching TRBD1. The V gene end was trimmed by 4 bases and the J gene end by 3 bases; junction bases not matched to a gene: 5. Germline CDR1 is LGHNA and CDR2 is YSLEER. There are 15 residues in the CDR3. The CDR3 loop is CASSRNRGLTDTQYF. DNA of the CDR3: TGCGCCAGCAGCCGCAACAGGGGGCTAACAGATACGCAGTATTTT.

CDR3 amino acids: CASSPWDTGELFF. The CDR3 DNA follows: TGTGCCAGCAGTCCGTGGGACACCGGGGAGCTGTTTTTT. The chain links TRBV4-2 to TRBJ2-2, with no clear D. Per germline, CDR1 LGHNA and CDR2 YNFKEQ. The CDR3 runs to 13 residues. Trimming shortened V by 6 bases and J by 3 bases, and 8 bases separated the two germline ends.

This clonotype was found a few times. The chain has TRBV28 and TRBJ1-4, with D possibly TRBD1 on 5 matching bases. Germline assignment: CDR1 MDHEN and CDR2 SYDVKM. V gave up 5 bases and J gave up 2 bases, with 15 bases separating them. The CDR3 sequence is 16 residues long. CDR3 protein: CASSLTGLETNEKLFF. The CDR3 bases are TGTGCCAGCAGTCTAACAGGATTGGAGACTAATGAAAAACTGTTTTTT.

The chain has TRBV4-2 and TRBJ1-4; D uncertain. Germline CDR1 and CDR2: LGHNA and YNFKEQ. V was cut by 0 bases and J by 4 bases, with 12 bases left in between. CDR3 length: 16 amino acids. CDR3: CASSQDMPDLNEKLFF. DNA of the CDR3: TGTGCCAGCAGCCAAGATATGCCGGATCTTAATGAAAAACTGTTTTTT.

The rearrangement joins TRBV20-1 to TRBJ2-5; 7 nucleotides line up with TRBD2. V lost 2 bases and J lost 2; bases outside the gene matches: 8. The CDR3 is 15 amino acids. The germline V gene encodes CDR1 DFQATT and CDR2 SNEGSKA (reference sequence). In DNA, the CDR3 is TGCAGTGCTAGAATTCTAAGCGGGACGCAAGAGACCCAGTACTTC. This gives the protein CSARILSGTQETQYF.

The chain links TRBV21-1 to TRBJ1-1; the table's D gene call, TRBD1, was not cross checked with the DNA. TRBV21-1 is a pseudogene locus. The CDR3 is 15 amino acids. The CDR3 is CASSKNGQMNTEAFF. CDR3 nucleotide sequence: TGTGCCAGCAGCAAAAACGGACAGATGAACACTGAAGCTTTCTTT.

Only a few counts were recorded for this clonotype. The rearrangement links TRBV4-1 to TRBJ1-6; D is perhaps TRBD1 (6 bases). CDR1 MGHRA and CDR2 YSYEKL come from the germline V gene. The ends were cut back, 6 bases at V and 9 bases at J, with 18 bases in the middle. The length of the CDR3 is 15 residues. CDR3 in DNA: TGCGCCAGCAGGGAGTCCGGGACATCGGTTTCACCCCTCCACTTT. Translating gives CASRESGTSVSPLHF.

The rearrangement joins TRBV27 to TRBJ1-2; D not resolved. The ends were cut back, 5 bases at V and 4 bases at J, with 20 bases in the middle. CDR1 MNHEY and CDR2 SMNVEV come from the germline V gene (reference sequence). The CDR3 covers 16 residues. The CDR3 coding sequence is TGTGCCAGCAGTAAAGGCGTCCCCGGGATGCTCTATGGCTACACCTTC. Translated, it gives CASSKGVPGMLYGYTF.

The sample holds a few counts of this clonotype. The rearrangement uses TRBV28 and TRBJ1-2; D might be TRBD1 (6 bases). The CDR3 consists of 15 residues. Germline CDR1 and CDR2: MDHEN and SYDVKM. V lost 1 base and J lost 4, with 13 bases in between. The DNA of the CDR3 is TGTGCCAGCAGTTTATACCAGGGGTCCATCTATGGCTACACCTTC. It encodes CASSLYQGSIYGYTF.

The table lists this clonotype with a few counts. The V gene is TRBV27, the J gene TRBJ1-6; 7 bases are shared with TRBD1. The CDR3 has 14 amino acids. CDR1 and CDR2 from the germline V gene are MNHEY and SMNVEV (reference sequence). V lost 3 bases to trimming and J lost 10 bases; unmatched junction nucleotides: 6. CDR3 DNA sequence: TGTGCCAGCAGTTTGCAGGGGGTAGACTCACCCCTCCACTTT. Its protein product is CASSLQGVDSPLHF.

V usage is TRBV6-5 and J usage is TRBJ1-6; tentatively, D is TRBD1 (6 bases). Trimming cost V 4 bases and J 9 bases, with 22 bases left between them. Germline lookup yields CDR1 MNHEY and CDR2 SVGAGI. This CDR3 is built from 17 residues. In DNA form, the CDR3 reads TGTGCCAGCAGTTTGGAGAGATTGACAGGTGGAGTTTCACCCCTCCACTTT. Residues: CASSLERLTGGVSPLHF.

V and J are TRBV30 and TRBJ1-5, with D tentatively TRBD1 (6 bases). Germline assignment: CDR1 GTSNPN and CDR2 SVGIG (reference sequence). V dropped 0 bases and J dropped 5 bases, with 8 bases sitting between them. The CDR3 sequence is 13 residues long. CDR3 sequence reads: CAWSVWGHQPQHF. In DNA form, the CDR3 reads TGTGCCTGGAGTGTATGGGGGCATCAGCCCCAGCATTTT. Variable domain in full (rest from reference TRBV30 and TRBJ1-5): SQTIHQWPATLVQPVGSPLSLECTVEGTSNPNLYWYRQAAGRGLQLLFYSVGIGQISSEVPQNLSASRPQDRQFILSSKKLLLSDSGFYLCAWSVWGHQPQHFGDGTRLSIL.

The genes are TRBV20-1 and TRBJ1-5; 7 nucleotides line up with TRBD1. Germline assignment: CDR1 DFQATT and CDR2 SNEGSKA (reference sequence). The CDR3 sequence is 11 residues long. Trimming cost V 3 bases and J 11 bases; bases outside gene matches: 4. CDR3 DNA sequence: TGCAGTGCTAGGAGGGACAGAGCCCAGCATTTT. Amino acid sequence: CSARRDRAQHF.

The CDR3 bases are TGTGCCAGCAGCCGTGGTTATGAGCAGTTCTTC. Protein: CASSRGYEQFF. This chain links TRBV7-9 with TRBJ2-1, with no clear D. This CDR3 is built from 11 residues. Trimming shortened V by 5 bases and J by 8 bases, and 7 bases separated the two germline ends. Germline V CDR1 and CDR2: SEHNR, FQNEAQ (reference sequence).

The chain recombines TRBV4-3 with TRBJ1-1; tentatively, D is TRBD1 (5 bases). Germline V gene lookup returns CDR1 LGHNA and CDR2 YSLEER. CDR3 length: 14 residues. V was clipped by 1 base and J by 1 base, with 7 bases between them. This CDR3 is CASSQGQKNTEAFF. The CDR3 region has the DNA TGCGCCAGCAGCCAAGGACAGAAGAACACTGAAGCTTTCTTT.

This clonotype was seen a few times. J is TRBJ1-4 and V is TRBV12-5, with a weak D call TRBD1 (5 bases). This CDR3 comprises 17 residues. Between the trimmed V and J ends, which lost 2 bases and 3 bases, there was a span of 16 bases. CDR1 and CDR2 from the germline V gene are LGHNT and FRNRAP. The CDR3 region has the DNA TGTGCTAGTGGTTTGTGGGTATTTGACAGAGCTAATGAAAAACTGTTTTTT. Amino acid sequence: CASGLWVFDRANEKLFF.

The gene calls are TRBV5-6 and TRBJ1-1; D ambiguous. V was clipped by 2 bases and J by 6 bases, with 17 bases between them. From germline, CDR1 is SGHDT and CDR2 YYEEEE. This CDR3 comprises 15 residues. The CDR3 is CASSLFSSLGSEAFF. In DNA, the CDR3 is TGTGCCAGCAGCTTATTTTCAAGCTTGGGTTCTGAAGCTTTCTTT. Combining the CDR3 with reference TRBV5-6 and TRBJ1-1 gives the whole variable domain DAGVTQSPTHLIKTRGQQVTLRCSPKSGHDTVSWYQQALGQGPQFIFQYYEEEERQRGNFPDRFSGHQFPNYSSELNVNALLLGDSALYLCASSLFSSLGSEAFFGQGTRLTVV.

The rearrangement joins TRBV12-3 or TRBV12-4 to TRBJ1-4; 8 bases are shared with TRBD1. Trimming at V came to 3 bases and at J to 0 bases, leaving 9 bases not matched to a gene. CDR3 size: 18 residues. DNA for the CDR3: TGTGCCAGCAGTTTTGACAGGGGCTTGGGGCCAACTAATGAAAAACTGTTTTTT. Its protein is CASSFDRGLGPTNEKLFF.

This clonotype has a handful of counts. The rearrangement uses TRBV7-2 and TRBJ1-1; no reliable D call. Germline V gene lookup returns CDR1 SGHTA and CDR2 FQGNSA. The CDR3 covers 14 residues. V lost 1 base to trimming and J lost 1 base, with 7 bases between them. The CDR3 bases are TGTGCCAGCAGCTTAGTACAGCAGAACACTGAAGCTTTCTTT. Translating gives CASSLVQQNTEAFF.

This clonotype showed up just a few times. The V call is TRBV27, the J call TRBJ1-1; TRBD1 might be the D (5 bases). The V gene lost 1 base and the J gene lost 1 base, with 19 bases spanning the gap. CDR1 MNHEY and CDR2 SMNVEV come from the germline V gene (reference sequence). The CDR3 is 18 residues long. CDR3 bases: TGTGCCAGCAGTTTATATACCCCCCGGGGGGTCGGGAACACTGAAGCTTTCTTT. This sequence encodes CASSLYTPRGVGNTEAFF.

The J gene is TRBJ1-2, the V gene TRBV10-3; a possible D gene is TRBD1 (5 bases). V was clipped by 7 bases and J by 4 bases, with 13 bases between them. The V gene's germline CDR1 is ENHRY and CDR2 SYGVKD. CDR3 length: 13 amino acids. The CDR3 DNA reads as TGTGCCATCACCGGCAGGGAAGGCTATGGCTACACCTTC. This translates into CAITGREGYGYTF.

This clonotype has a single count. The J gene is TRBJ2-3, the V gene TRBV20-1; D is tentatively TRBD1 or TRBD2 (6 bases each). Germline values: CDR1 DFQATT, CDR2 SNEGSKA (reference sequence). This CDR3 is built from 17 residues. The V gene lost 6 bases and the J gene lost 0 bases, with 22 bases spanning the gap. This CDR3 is CSAGDSTRGYSTDTQYF. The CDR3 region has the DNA TGCAGTGCGGGGGACTCAACAAGGGGGTATAGCACAGATACGCAGTATTTT.

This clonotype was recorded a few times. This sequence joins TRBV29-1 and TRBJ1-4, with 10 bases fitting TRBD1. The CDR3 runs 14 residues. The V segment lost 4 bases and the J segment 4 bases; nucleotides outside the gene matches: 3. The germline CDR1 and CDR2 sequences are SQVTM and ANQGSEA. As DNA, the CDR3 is TGCAGCGTTGCCGGGACAGGGGATAATGAAAAACTGTTTTTT. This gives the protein CSVAGTGDNEKLFF.

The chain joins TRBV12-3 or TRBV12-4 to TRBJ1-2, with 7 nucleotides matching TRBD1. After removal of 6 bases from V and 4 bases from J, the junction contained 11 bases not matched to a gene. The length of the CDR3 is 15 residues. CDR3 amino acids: CASSALQGTPYGYTF. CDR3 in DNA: TGTGCCAGCAGCGCCTTACAGGGGACCCCCTATGGCTACACCTTC.

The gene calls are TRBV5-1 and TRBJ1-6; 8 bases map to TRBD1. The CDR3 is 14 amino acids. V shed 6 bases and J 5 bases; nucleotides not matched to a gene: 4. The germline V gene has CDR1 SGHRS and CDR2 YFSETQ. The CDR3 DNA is TGCGCCAGCACACGGGACAGGAATAATTCACCCCTCCACTTT. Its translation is CASTRDRNNSPLHF.